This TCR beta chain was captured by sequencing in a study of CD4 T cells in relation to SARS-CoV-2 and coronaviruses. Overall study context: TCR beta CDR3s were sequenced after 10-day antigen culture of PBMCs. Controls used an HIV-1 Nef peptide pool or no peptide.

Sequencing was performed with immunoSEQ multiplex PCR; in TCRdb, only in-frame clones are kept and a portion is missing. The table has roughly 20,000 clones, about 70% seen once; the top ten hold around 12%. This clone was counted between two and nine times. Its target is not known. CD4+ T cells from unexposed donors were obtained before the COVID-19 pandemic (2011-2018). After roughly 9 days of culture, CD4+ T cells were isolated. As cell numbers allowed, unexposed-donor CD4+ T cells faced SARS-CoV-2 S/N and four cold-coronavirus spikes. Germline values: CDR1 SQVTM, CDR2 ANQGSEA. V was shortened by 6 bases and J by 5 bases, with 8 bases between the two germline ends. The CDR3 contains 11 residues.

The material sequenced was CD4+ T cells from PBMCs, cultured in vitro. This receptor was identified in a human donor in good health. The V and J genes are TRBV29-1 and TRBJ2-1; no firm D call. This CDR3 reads CSVRTDNEQFF. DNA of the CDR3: TGCAGCGTAAGGACCGACAATGAGCAGTTCTTC.